One and the same sample provided the 23 T cell receptor beta chains below, sequenced in a study of cytomegalovirus exposure and HLA in healthy donors. This PCR relied on a set of 60 Vbeta primers and 13 Jbeta primers. Produced via immunoSEQ multiplex PCR; TCRdb's table is partial and in-frame only. The sample contains 150,000 or so clones, about three quarters of which appear only once. The sample consisted of PBMCs. The receptors stem from a woman aged 35 to 49 in good health and CMV-seronegative.

The V call is TRBV4-1, the J call TRBJ2-7, with 9 bases identical to TRBD1. CDR3 length: 15 residues. The germline gives CDR1 MGHRA, CDR2 YSYEKL. V lost 0 bases, J lost 8 bases, and 8 bases stayed unmatched. For the CDR3, the DNA is TGCGCCAGCAGCCAAGATACCGGGACAGGGAGTAAGCAGTACTTC. This translates into CASSQDTGTGSKQYF.

The V gene is TRBV11-3, the J gene TRBJ2-2; no firm D call. V was shortened by 4 bases and J by 4 bases, with 13 bases between the two germline ends. The length of the CDR3 is 15 residues. Germline V CDR1 and CDR2: SGHNT, YENEEA. The CDR3 region is CASSSVTASTGELFF. As DNA, the CDR3 is TGTGCCAGCAGCTCCGTTACTGCCTCCACCGGGGAGCTGTTTTTT. Supplemented by reference TRBV11-3 and TRBJ2-2, the full variable domain reads EAGVVQSPRYKIIEKKQPVAFWCNPISGHNTLYWYLQNLGQGPELLIRYENEEAVDDSQLPKDRFSAERLKGVDSTLKIQPAELGDSAVYLCASSSVTASTGELFFGEGSRLTVL.

This clone was seen just once. The chain combines TRBV5-6 with TRBJ2-5; 10 nucleotides agree with TRBD1. The CDR3 extends over 15 amino acids. V shed 2 bases, J shed 1 base, and the junction held 2 bases outside the gene matches. Germline CDR1 and CDR2: SGHDT and YYEEEE. DNA for the CDR3: TGTGCCAGCAGCTTCGACAGGGGGCCCCAAGAGACCCAGTACTTC. Protein product: CASSFDRGPQETQYF.

The rearrangement joins TRBV6-1 to TRBJ2-7; 7 nucleotides agree with TRBD1. V shed 4 bases, J shed 0 bases, and the junction held 12 bases outside the gene matches. This CDR3 is 17 amino acids long. Germline V gene sequence: CDR1 MNHNS, CDR2 SASEGT. This CDR3 is CASSGGTAGKSSYEQYF. Here the CDR3 DNA reads TGTGCCAGCAGTGGGGGGACAGCCGGAAAGAGCTCCTACGAGCAGTACTTC.

J is TRBJ2-1 and V is TRBV13, with 9 bases that match TRBD2. Germline V lookup: CDR1 PRHDT, CDR2 FYEKMQ (reference sequence). The trim removed 5 bases at V and 6 bases at J, leaving 8 bases unmatched. CDR3 length: 15 amino acids. DNA for the CDR3: TGTGCCAGCAGCCCCCCTAGCGGGGTATTCAATGAGCAGTTCTTC. Amino acids: CASSPPSGVFNEQFF.

The rearrangement joins TRBV27 to TRBJ2-2; possibly TRBD2 for D (6 bases). V lost 5 bases and J lost 5, with 15 bases in between. This CDR3 is 15 amino acids long. Germline assignment: CDR1 MNHEY and CDR2 SMNVEV (reference sequence). The CDR3 spells CASSPRDLRTGELFF. DNA for the CDR3: TGTGCCAGCAGTCCTAGGGACTTACGGACCGGGGAGCTGTTTTTT.

The chain recombines TRBV7-2 with TRBJ1-4; a weak D match, TRBD1 (5 bases). Germline values: CDR1 SGHTA, CDR2 FQGNSA. The CDR3 has 15 amino acids. V was trimmed by 5 bases and J by 2 bases, leaving 12 bases between them. The CDR3 loop reads CASSADSHTNEKLFF. The CDR3 nucleotides are TGTGCCAGCAGCGCCGACAGTCATACTAATGAAAAACTGTTTTTT.

V gene TRBV11-3 combines with J gene TRBJ2-2, with unresolved D. Germline V gives CDR1 SGHNT, CDR2 YENEEA. Deletions cut 5 bases from V and 8 bases from J, with 12 bases between. This CDR3 spans 13 amino acids. The CDR3, as DNA: TGTGCCAGCAGCAAGTCCTCCGGGGGGGAGCTGTTTTTT. This codes for CASSKSSGGELFF.

The rearrangement links TRBV7-9 to TRBJ1-2, with 9 bases lining up with TRBD1. The CDR3 sequence is 15 residues long. From germline, CDR1 is SEHNR and CDR2 FQNEAQ (reference sequence). The V and J ends lost 3 bases and 6 bases, in that order; junction bases with no gene match: 8. The CDR3 spells CASSFWDRVADGYTF. CDR3 coding DNA: TGTGCCAGCAGCTTTTGGGACAGGGTAGCGGATGGCTACACCTTC.

The chain recombines TRBV5-1 with TRBJ2-1; 8 bases map to TRBD1. CDR3 length: 14 amino acids. The germline V gene has CDR1 SGHRS and CDR2 YFSETQ. Unmatched junction bases numbered 5, after V lost 4 bases and J lost 5 bases. In DNA form, the CDR3 reads TGCGCCAGCAGCCTGTGGACAGGGAACAATGAGCAGTTCTTC. It codes for CASSLWTGNNEQFF.

CDR3 DNA sequence: TGCGCCAGCAGCTTGGCCCCGTGGCAGCCGGGATACGAGCAGTACTTC. Translated: CASSLAPWQPGYEQYF. The chain has TRBV5-1 and TRBJ2-7; maybe TRBD2 (5 bases). Looked up from germline, CDR1 is SGHRS and CDR2 is YFSETQ. V was cut by 0 bases and J by 4 bases, with 17 bases left in between. The length of the CDR3 is 16 residues. Based on the CDR3 plus reference TRBV5-1 and TRBJ2-7, the full variable domain is KAGVTQTPRYLIKTRGQQVTLSCSPISGHRSVSWYQQTPGQGLQFLFEYFSETQRNKGNFPGRFSGRQFSNSRSEMNVSTLELGDSALYLCASSLAPWQPGYEQYFGPGTRLTVT.

The chain is built from TRBV7-9 and TRBJ1-2; D gene ambiguous. CDR3 size: 15 residues. Germline V gene data show CDR1 as SEHNR and CDR2 as FQNEAQ (reference sequence). The V gene lost 3 bases and the J gene lost 4 bases, with 15 bases spanning the gap. As DNA, the CDR3 is TGTGCCAGCAGCTTCGAGGGAACGTTCGGCTATGGCTACACCTTC. This gives the protein CASSFEGTFGYGYTF.

As to this clone: The DNA is omitted, as the CDR3 cannot be located on it reliably, and the CDR3 follows TCRdb's listing. The chain links TRBV28 to TRBJ1-1; the table's TRBD1 call for D was not verified on the DNA. A total of 15 residues make up the CDR3, ends included. Germline V CDR1 and CDR2: MDHEN, SYDVKM. The CDR3 sequence is CASSSSTGGDTEAFF.

The chain couples TRBV5-6 to TRBJ1-2; no clear D gene. Germline V CDR1 and CDR2: SGHDT, YYEEEE. This CDR3 comprises 13 residues. Trimming removed 0 bases at V and 3 bases at J, with 6 bases between. The DNA of the CDR3 is TGTGCCAGCAGCTTGGATACTCACTATGGCTACACCTTC. Its translation: CASSLDTHYGYTF.

The J gene is TRBJ2-5, the V gene TRBV6-5; 9 bases match TRBD2. The CDR3 spans 15 residues. V lost 6 bases and J lost 5; bases outside the gene matches: 10. Germline values: CDR1 MNHEY, CDR2 SVGAGI. The DNA of the CDR3 is TGTGCCAGCAGACGTAGCGGGAGCTTAGTGGAGACCCAGTACTTC. Translating gives CASRRSGSLVETQYF.

The chain employs TRBV7-8 and TRBJ1-5; 10 bases line up with TRBD1. Germline lookup yields CDR1 SGHVS and CDR2 FQNEAQ. CDR3 length equals 17 residues. The trim removed 4 bases at V and 1 base at J, leaving 7 bases unmatched. DNA of the CDR3: TGTGCCAGCAGCTCCGCCCGGGGACAGGGGAGCAATCAGCCCCAGCATTTT. It yields the protein CASSSARGQGSNQPQHF.

The chain recombines TRBV10-3 with TRBJ2-7; 12 nucleotides match TRBD1. The CDR3 is 15 amino acids. Germline CDR1 reads ENHRY; CDR2 reads SYGVKD. The J segment lost 3 bases and the V segment lost 4 bases, leaving 4 bases of the junction unmatched. The CDR3 bases are TGTGCCATCAGTGCCGGGACAGGGGGCCACTACGAGCAGTACTTC. It specifies CAISAGTGGHYEQYF.

This clone was found a few times. CDR3 loop: CASSSGGYGYTF. For the CDR3, the DNA is TGTGCCAGCAGTTCAGGGGGATATGGCTACACCTTC. This rearrangement joins TRBV6-1 to TRBJ1-2; TRBD1 aligns across 7 bases. This CDR3 comprises 12 residues. Germline CDR1 is MNHNS and CDR2 is SASEGT. V trimming: 5 bases; J trimming: 5 bases; junction bases outside the gene matches: 2.

The chain links TRBV27 to TRBJ2-3, with TRBD2 as a possible D gene (5 bases). Germline CDR1 MNHEY, CDR2 SMNVEV (reference sequence). This CDR3 is built from 15 residues. Trimming pared 1 base from V and 4 bases from J, leaving 12 bases between. CDR3 DNA: TGTGCCAGCAGTTTATTGTCGGAGGAGGCAGATACGCAGTATTTT. Protein sequence: CASSLLSEEADTQYF.

The V call is TRBV6-5, the J call TRBJ1-3; D is undetermined. Trimming cost V 6 bases and J 4 bases, with 16 bases left between them. CDR1 and CDR2 (germline): MNHEY, SVGAGI. The CDR3 is 15 amino acids. The CDR3 region is CASSLGRNGGNTIYF. The DNA for the CDR3 is TGTGCCAGCAGCCTCGGCCGAAACGGGGGAAACACCATATATTTT.

The chain couples TRBV10-3 to TRBJ2-7, with no clear D. Germline assignment: CDR1 ENHRY and CDR2 SYGVKD. The length of the CDR3 is 13 residues. With 8 bases removed from V and 2 bases from J, the gap between germline ends came to 13 bases. The CDR3 reads CAIQVQNTYEQYF. For the CDR3, the DNA is TGTGCCATCCAAGTCCAGAACACCTACGAGCAGTACTTC.

The rearrangement uses TRBV10-3 and TRBJ2-1, with D tentatively TRBD1 (6 bases). CDR3 length: 14 residues. The ends were cut back, 1 base at V and 7 bases at J, with 11 bases in the middle. Germline CDR1 reads ENHRY; CDR2 reads SYGVKD. The DNA for the CDR3 is TGTGCCATCAGTGAGTTGGGACAAGAAAATGAGCAGTTCTTC. This encodes CAISELGQENEQFF.

The rearrangement links TRBV6-1 to TRBJ1-1; 9 nucleotides align to TRBD1. The CDR3 has 14 amino acids. Germline V gene sequence: CDR1 MNHNS, CDR2 SASEGT. The V gene end was trimmed by 7 bases and the J gene end by 2 bases; junction bases not matched to a gene: 5. This chain's CDR3 is CASTIQGANTEAFF. Written as DNA, the CDR3 is TGTGCCAGCACCATACAGGGGGCCAACACTGAAGCTTTCTTT.